Here is one T cell receptor beta chain with its context. Its antigen remains unidentified. The sample comes from a study of T cell repertoires in cytomegalovirus infection. Study at large: It can be stated that public TCR beta signatures indicated CMV infection as well as a matching HLA type. Study-level points and caveats: Predominance within the ex vivo response was attributable to HLA-C-restricted CMV-specific TCR beta clonotypes.

TCRdb processed the reads anew with MiXCR; each CDR3 protein has one entry. The sample consists of under 850,000 distinct CDR3 sequences, roughly 33% of them appearing once. The CDR3 runs 15 residues. Unmatched junction bases numbered 12, after V lost 3 bases and J lost 4 bases. Germline V gene lookup returns CDR1 DFQATT and CDR2 SNEGSKA (reference sequence). The origin of this receptor is a human donor in good health (CMV status not recorded). Some clones in this sample may be carry-over from other donors' samples. This rearrangement joins TRBV20-1 to TRBJ2-7; TRBD2 agrees at 7 bases. The input for sequencing was cultured PBMCs, taken from culture after CMV antigen stimulation. The CDR3: CSARTGGLVPYEQYF. CDR3 bases: TGCAGTGCTAGGACCGGAGGACTAGTCCCATACGAGCAGTACTTC.